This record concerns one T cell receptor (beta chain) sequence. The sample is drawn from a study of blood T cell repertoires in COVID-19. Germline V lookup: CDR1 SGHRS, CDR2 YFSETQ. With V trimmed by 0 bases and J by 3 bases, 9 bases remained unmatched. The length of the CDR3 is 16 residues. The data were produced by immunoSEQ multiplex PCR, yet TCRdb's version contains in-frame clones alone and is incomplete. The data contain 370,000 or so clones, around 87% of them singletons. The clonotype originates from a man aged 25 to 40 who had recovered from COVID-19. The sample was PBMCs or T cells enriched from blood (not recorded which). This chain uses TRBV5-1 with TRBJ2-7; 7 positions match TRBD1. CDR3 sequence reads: CASSLARTGAVYEQYF. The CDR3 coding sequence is TGCGCCAGCAGCTTGGCCCGAACAGGGGCCGTCTACGAGCAGTACTTC.